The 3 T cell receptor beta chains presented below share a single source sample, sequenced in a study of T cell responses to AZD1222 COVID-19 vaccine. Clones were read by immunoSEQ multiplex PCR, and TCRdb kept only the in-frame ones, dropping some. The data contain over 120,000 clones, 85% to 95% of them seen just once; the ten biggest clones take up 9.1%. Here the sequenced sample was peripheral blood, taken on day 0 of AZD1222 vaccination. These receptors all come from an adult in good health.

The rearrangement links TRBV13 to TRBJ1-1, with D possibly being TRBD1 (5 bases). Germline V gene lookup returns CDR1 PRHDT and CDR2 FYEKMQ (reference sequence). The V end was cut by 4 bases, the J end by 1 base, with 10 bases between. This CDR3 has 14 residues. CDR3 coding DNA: TGTGCCAGCAGCTCTTCGGGGGGGAACACTGAAGCTTTCTTT. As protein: CASSSSGGNTEAFF. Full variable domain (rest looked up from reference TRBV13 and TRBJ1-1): AAGVIQSPRHLIKEKRETATLKCYPIPRHDTVYWYQQGPGQDPQFLISFYEKMQSDKGSIPDRFSAQQFSDYHSELNMSSLELGDSALYFCASSSSGGNTEAFFGQGTRLTVV.

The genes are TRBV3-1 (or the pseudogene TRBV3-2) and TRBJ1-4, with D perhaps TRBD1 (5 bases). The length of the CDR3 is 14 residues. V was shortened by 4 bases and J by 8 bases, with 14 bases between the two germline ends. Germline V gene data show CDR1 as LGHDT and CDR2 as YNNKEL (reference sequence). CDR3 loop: CASSPGTMGEKLFF. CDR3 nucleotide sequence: TGTGCCAGCAGCCCGGGGACTATGGGCGAAAAACTGTTTTTT.

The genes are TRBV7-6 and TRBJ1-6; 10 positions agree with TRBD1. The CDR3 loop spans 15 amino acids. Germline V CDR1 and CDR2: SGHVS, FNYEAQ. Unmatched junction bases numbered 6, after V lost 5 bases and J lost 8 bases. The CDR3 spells CASSPLGQGYSPLHF. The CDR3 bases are TGTGCCAGCAGCCCGCTGGGACAGGGGTATTCACCCCTCCACTTT.